The 15 T cell receptor beta chains below all came from one sample that was sequenced in a study of shared clonotypes between healthy human individuals. Measured with immunoSEQ multiplex PCR; TCRdb has only the in-frame clones, and not every one. The sample lists 1,400,000 or so clones, approximately 98.5% occurring once. Sample: naive CD4+ T cells sorted from blood. As for subset: CD45RA+ positively selected. Every receptor here comes from a man aged 25-45 years in good health.

This chain links TRBV19 with TRBJ1-5; D remains ambiguous. V was shortened by 3 bases and J by 6 bases, with 9 bases between the two germline ends. This CDR3 comprises 13 residues. Germline V gives CDR1 LNHDA, CDR2 SQIVND (reference sequence). CDR3 nucleotides: TGTGCCAGTAGTATCAGCGAGCCTCAGCCCCAGCATTTT. The encoded protein is CASSISEPQPQHF.

About this clone itself: Other DNA sequences in this specimen translate into the identical CDR3. Written as DNA, the CDR3 is TGTGCCAGCAGCTTCGGCGGGAGCTCCTACAATGAGCAGTTCTTC. This translates into CASSFGGSSYNEQFF. The chain employs TRBV11-2 and TRBJ2-1; 7 bases line up with TRBD2. This CDR3 is 15 amino acids long. Trimming took 3 bases from V and 0 from J; bases not matched to a gene: 2. Germline CDR1 reads SGHAT; CDR2 reads FQNNGV.

This clone was seen only once. The chain links TRBV6-1 to TRBJ2-2, with no clear D. The CDR3 has 16 residues. The germline V gene has CDR1 MNHNS and CDR2 SASEGT. Trimming pared 1 base from V and 2 bases from J, leaving 11 bases between. CDR3 DNA sequence: TGTGCCAGCAGTGAAGATCCCAGAAGTAACACCGGGGAGCTGTTTTTT. Translated: CASSEDPRSNTGELFF.

The V and J genes are TRBV5-1 and TRBJ2-5; the D gene is possibly TRBD1 (5 bases). The CDR3 sequence is 14 residues long. In germline, CDR1 is SGHRS, CDR2 YFSETQ. The V end was cut by 4 bases, the J end by 1 base, with 11 bases between. CDR3 protein: CASSPLDIQETQYF. CDR3 DNA: TGCGCCAGCAGCCCATTGGACATCCAAGAGACCCAGTACTTC.

The chain joins TRBV6-5 to TRBJ1-5; no clear D gene. The CDR3 is made up of 13 amino acids. The V end was cut by 6 bases, the J end by 2 bases, with 8 bases between. CDR1 is MNHEY, CDR2 SVGAGI, per germline. This CDR3 is CASRSGGNQPQHF. The CDR3 nucleotides are TGTGCCAGCAGGTCCGGCGGCAATCAGCCCCAGCATTTT.

The chain recombines TRBV7-2 with TRBJ1-5; D unclear. V lost 5 bases to trimming and J lost 6 bases, with 8 bases between them. Germline lookup yields CDR1 SGHTA and CDR2 FQGNSA. This CDR3 has 12 amino acids. DNA of the CDR3: TGTGCCAGCAGCAATCGGGGTCAGCCCCAGCATTTT. Its translation: CASSNRGQPQHF.

The CDR3 sequence is CATQTSRTEAFF. The CDR3, as DNA: TGTGCCACCCAGACTTCGAGGACTGAAGCTTTCTTT. V gene TRBV10-3 combines with J gene TRBJ1-1; D gene ambiguous. The CDR3 runs to 12 residues. V was cut by 10 bases and J by 5 bases, with 14 bases left in between. Germline V CDR1 and CDR2: ENHRY, SYGVKD.

This clone appeared a single time. The chain couples TRBV11-3 to TRBJ2-2; TRBD1 agrees at 9 bases. The CDR3 length is 17 residues. Germline CDR1 reads SGHNT; CDR2 reads YENEEA. Trimming cost V 1 base and J 3 bases; bases outside gene matches: 6. In DNA, the CDR3 is TGTGCCAGCAGCTTAGCAGGATGGGACAGGGACACCGGGGAGCTGTTTTTT. Protein product: CASSLAGWDRDTGELFF.

This rearrangement joins TRBV19 to TRBJ2-7; tentative D call: TRBD1 (6 bases). Germline V CDR1 and CDR2: LNHDA, SQIVND (reference sequence). The V and J ends lost 5 bases and 0 bases respectively, with 14 bases between them. The CDR3 is 15 amino acids. In nucleotides, the CDR3 is TGTGCCAGTAGTTTCACAGGGAGATCCTCCTACGAGCAGTACTTC. This codes for CASSFTGRSSYEQYF.

This clone was detected only once. This chain joins TRBV7-2 and TRBJ2-7; D uncertain. This CDR3 is built from 14 residues. Trimming removed 2 bases from V and 3 bases from J, with 11 bases in between. CDR1 and CDR2 (germline): SGHTA, FQGNSA. The CDR3 bases are TGTGCCAGCAGCTTAACCTCTTTCGGCTACGAGCAGTACTTC. Translated, it gives CASSLTSFGYEQYF.

The chain is built from TRBV29-1 and TRBJ2-7, with TRBD2 as a possible D gene (5 bases). CDR1 and CDR2 (germline): SQVTM, ANQGSEA. CDR3 length: 16 amino acids. V was cut by 5 bases and J by 0 bases, with 20 bases left in between. CDR3 residues: CSVSPRGLASSYEQYF. CDR3 coding DNA: TGCAGCGTTAGCCCCCGCGGATTAGCGAGCTCCTACGAGCAGTACTTC.

The chain is built from TRBV19 and TRBJ1-2; D ambiguous. V gave up 3 bases and J gave up 6 bases, with 11 bases separating them. This CDR3 spans 13 amino acids. Germline values: CDR1 LNHDA, CDR2 SQIVND (reference sequence). The CDR3 sequence: CASSMYTRDGYTF. Written as DNA, the CDR3 is TGTGCCAGTAGTATGTATACCCGGGATGGCTACACCTTC.

Comment on this clone: An end of the junction does not agree with germline; a read error may underlie this. V is TRBV18 and J is TRBJ2-3, with no clear D. The CDR3 loop spans 11 amino acids. Germline V CDR1 and CDR2: KGHSH, LQKENI. The CDR3 nucleotides read TGTGCCAGCTCACCCAGCGAACCCCCTCAATTT. Amino acids: CASSPSEPPQF. The whole variable domain, filled in from reference TRBV18 and TRBJ2-3, reads NAGVMQNPRHLVRRRGQEARLRCSPMKGHSHVYWYRQLPEEGLKFMVYLQKENIIDESGMPKERFSAEFPKEGPSILRIQQVVRGDSAAYFCASSPSEPPQFGPGTRLTVL.

The CDR3, as DNA: TGCAGCGTTTTGGGACTAGTGACTCACAATGAGCAGTTCTTC. Translating gives CSVLGLVTHNEQFF. The gene calls are TRBV29-1 and TRBJ2-1, with 8 nucleotides matching TRBD2. Trimming took 5 bases from V and 5 from J; bases not matched to a gene: 8. Per the germline V gene, CDR1 is SQVTM and CDR2 is ANQGSEA. The CDR3 has 14 amino acids.

The chain joins TRBV27 to TRBJ2-7, with TRBD1 matching over 7 bases. Germline CDR1 reads MNHEY; CDR2 reads SMNVEV (reference sequence). The CDR3 contains 14 residues. Unmatched junction bases numbered 5, after V lost 3 bases and J lost 3 bases. The CDR3 DNA follows: TGTGCCAGCAGTTTGTCGGGACAGATCTACGAGCAGTACTTC. Translation gives CASSLSGQIYEQYF.